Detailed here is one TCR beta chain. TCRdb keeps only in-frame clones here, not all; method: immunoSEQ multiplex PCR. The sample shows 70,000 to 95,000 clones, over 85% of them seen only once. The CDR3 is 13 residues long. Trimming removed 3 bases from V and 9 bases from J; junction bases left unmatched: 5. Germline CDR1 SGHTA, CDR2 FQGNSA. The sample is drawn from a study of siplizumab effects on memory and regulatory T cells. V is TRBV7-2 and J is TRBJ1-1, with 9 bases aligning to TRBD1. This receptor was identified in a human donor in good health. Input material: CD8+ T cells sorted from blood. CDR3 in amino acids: CASSFDRGSQAFF. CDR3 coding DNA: TGTGCCAGCAGCTTCGACAGGGGGTCGCAAGCTTTCTTT.